This T cell receptor (beta chain) came from a study of cytomegalovirus exposure and HLA in healthy donors. The PCR employed 60 Vbeta primers together with 13 Jbeta primers. Assay used: immunoSEQ multiplex PCR; TCRdb lists only in-frame clones, some missing. The repertoire includes about 250,000 clones, under 90% of them detected once, and about 0.28% sits in the top ten. The germline V and J ends were trimmed by 2 bases and 0 bases, with 10 bases remaining between them. Germline V lookup: CDR1 SGHRS, CDR2 YFSETQ. This CDR3 comprises 15 residues. This sequence joins TRBV5-1 and TRBJ2-3; possibly TRBD2 for D (5 bases). This TCR came from a girl aged 2-10 years in good health and CMV-seronegative. The material sequenced was PBMCs. The CDR3 reads CASSFIRDSTDTQYF. Written as DNA, the CDR3 is TGCGCCAGCAGCTTTATACGGGATAGCACAGATACGCAGTATTTT.